This is a list of T cell receptor beta chains from one sample in a study of T cells after yellow fever vaccination. Each CDR3 protein gets one entry after TCRdb re-called the 5' RACE reads with MiXCR. The table shows roughly 32,000 distinct CDR3 sequences, with roughly a tenth occurring only once. Sequenced material: PBMCs, either bulk or a sorted T-cell subset (CD4+, CD8+, memory, or dextramer-sorted; not recorded which), taken around 16 days after the first yellow fever vaccination. The origin of the receptors is a young man who received the YFV17D yellow fever vaccine. Each CDR3 is given with its conserved first and last residue. D genes are given only for firm matches. For some rows the clone size is stated as once, few or many, or as a class when expanded; others skip it.

d_gene | j_gene | v_gene | abundance | CDR3nt | CDR3aa
- | TRBJ1-1 | TRBV20-1 | many | TGCAGTGCTAGCTCCTCGGGCCGGAACACTGAAGCTTTCTTT | CSASSSGRNTEAFF
- | TRBJ1-2 | TRBV30 | many | TGTGCCTGGAGTACCAGACGGGGAGACTATGGCTACACCTTC | CAWSTRRGDYGYTF
- | TRBJ2-5 | TRBV30 | many | TGTGCCTGGAGTGTATGGGGCGGACAAGAGACCCAGTACTTC | CAWSVWGGQETQYF
- | TRBJ1-2 | TRBV18 | many | TGTGCCAGCTCACCTCCCGGGTTGAAGGGCAACGATTATGGCTACACCTTC | CASSPPGLKGNDYGYTF
- | TRBJ1-4 | TRBV20-1 | many | TGCAGTGCTAGACCGGGAGACAAACTGTTTTTT | CSARPGDKLFF
- | TRBJ1-1 | TRBV5-1 | many | TGCGCCAGCAGCCCCAACCCCGGAGGAAAGAACACTGAAGCTTTCTTT | CASSPNPGGKNTEAFF
TRBD2 | TRBJ2-1 | TRBV10-1 | many | TGCGCCAGCAGTGAGTTTGGCGGGGGATCATACAATGAGCAGTTCTTC | CASSEFGGGSYNEQFF
- | TRBJ1-1 | TRBV5-6 | - | TGTGCCAGCTACCTAGGGCCTCACACTGAAGCTTTCTTT | CASYLGPHTEAFF
- | TRBJ2-4 | TRBV23-1 | many | TGCGCCAGCAGTCAGGGGTGGGGAGCCAAAAACATTCAGTACTTC | CASSQGWGAKNIQYF
- | TRBJ2-5 | TRBV10-1 | many | TGCGCCAGCAGTCATGGCACAACGGGGGAGACCCAGTACTTC | CASSHGTTGETQYF
- | TRBJ1-6 | TRBV12-3/TRBV12-4 | many | TGTGCCAGCAGTTTAGAACGGGTTGATTCACCCCTCCACTTT | CASSLERVDSPLHF
- | TRBJ1-1 | TRBV6-5 | many | TGTGCCAGCATCTACAGGGTAACGAACACTGAAGCTTTCTTT | CASIYRVTNTEAFF
TRBD2 | TRBJ2-3 | TRBV5-1 | many | TGCGCCAGCAGCTCGGGACTAGCGGATTCAGATACGCAGTATTTT | CASSSGLADSDTQYF
- | TRBJ1-2 | TRBV6-6 | many | TGTGCCAGCAGTCGAGGGGGGAGTGGCTACACCTTC | CASSRGGSGYTF
TRBD1 | TRBJ2-1 | TRBV2 | many | TGTGCCAGCAGTGTGGACAGGGCGCTTTACAATGAGCAGTTCTTC | CASSVDRALYNEQFF
- | TRBJ2-5 | TRBV4-1 | - | TGCGCCAGCAGCCAGGGGGGTGGGGGCCTCCAAGAGACCCAGTACTTC | CASSQGGGGLQETQYF
TRBD1 | TRBJ1-2 | TRBV4-1 | many | TGCGCCAGCAGCCAGGGACAGGGGGTAGGAGGCTACACCTTC | CASSQGQGVGGYTF
- | TRBJ2-3 | TRBV5-1 | many | TGCGCCAGCAGCTTAGACGGAGGTACGCAGTATTTT | CASSLDGGTQYF
- | TRBJ1-1 | TRBV9 | many | TGTGCCAGCAGCGTAGTGGGTTCTGAAGCTTTCTTT | CASSVVGSEAFF
TRBD1 | TRBJ1-2 | TRBV12-3/TRBV12-4 | many | TGTGCCAGCAGCCTAATCGGGACAGACTATGGCTACACCTTC | CASSLIGTDYGYTF
- | TRBJ1-1 | TRBV13 | many | TGTGCCAGCAGCTTATGGCGCAGCAACACTGAAGCTTTCTTT | CASSLWRSNTEAFF
TRBD2 | TRBJ2-2 | TRBV4-2 | few | TGTGCCAGCAGCCGCGGCGGGGCTAGCGGGGGATCGGGCACCGGGGAGCTGTTTTTT | CASSRGGASGGSGTGELFF
TRBD2 | TRBJ2-3 | TRBV9 | many | TGTGCCAGCAGCCTTGGGGGGACTAGCACGACGGATACGCAGTATTTT | CASSLGGTSTTDTQYF
- | TRBJ2-1 | TRBV6-5 | many | TGTGCCAGCAGTTACTCGAAATATGCGGCTACCTATGGAAATGAGCAGTTCTTC | CASSYSKYAATYGNEQFF
TRBD1 | TRBJ1-1 | TRBV10-3 | many | TGTGCCATCAGGGGGACAGGGACGGGAGCTTTCTTT | CAIRGTGTGAFF
- | TRBJ2-3 | TRBV6-5 | many | TGTGCCAGCAGAACTACAGGGCACACGCAGTATTTT | CASRTTGHTQYF
- | TRBJ2-3 | TRBV7-2 | many | TGTGCCAGCGAGGGGGGTTCAGATACGCAGTATTTT | CASEGGSDTQYF
- | TRBJ2-1 | TRBV1 | few | TGCACCAGCATCCCCGGGACAGGGGGGATTGAGCAGTTCTTC | CTSIPGTGGIEQFF
- | TRBJ2-5 | TRBV9 | many | TGTGCCAGCAGCGTAGATGGTACGGGCCGTCCAGAGACCCAGTACTTC | CASSVDGTGRPETQYF
- | TRBJ1-1 | TRBV6-5 | many | TGTGCCAGCAGTTACTCGTCCCAGTGGGGAAGATCTGAAGCTTTCTTT | CASSYSSQWGRSEAFF
- | TRBJ2-5 | TRBV7-2 | many | TGTGCCAGCAGCCCAAGTCGAGAGACCCAGTACTTC | CASSPSRETQYF
- | TRBJ1-3 | TRBV6-1 | few | TGTGCCAGCAGTGAAGATGTTGGAAACACCATATATTTT | CASSEDVGNTIYF
TRBD1 | TRBJ1-4 | TRBV29-1 | many | TGCAGCGTCAATACAGGGGGAAGCACTAATGAAAAACTGTTTTTT | CSVNTGGSTNEKLFF
- | TRBJ2-7 | TRBV14 | many | TGTGCCAGCAGCCAAGATGAGTCGCCAGGGTATTCCTACGAGCAGTACTTC | CASSQDESPGYSYEQYF
TRBD2 | TRBJ2-1 | TRBV5-4 | medium-sized | TGTGCCAGCAGCCAGGGACTAGCGGGGAGCTCCTACAATGAGCAGTTCTTC | CASSQGLAGSSYNEQFF
- | TRBJ2-7 | TRBV19 | few | TGTGCCAGTAAGCGTGAGCACCTCAGCTCCTACGAGCAGTACTTC | CASKREHLSSYEQYF